One and the same sample provided the 22 T cell receptor beta chains below, sequenced in a study of CD8+ T cells in alopecia areata. The treatment: oral pan-JAK inhibitor, 5-10 mg twice daily. RNA extraction was followed by reverse transcription into cDNA, which acted as the sequencing template. Data came from immunoSEQ multiplex PCR; TCRdb stores just in-frame clones and leaves some out. The table shows some 200,000 clones, with roughly 50% occurring only once. The sample consisted of CD4+ T cells sorted from blood, taken at week 24, from a patient treated with tofacitinib. The receptors derive from a human donor with alopecia areata.

V and J are TRBV30 and TRBJ1-1; perhaps TRBD1 as D (5 bases). The CDR3 has 12 amino acids. Per germline, CDR1 GTSNPN and CDR2 SVGIG (reference sequence). V was shortened by 4 bases and J by 5 bases, with 11 bases between the two germline ends. The CDR3 coding sequence is TGTGCCTGGAATCGGGGGAGTACTGAAGCTTTCTTT. It encodes CAWNRGSTEAFF.

J is TRBJ2-1 and V is TRBV4-1, with D possibly being TRBD2 (7 bases). Germline V gene lookup returns CDR1 MGHRA and CDR2 YSYEKL. Trimming removed 8 bases at V and 7 bases at J, with 27 bases between. The length of the CDR3 is 17 residues. The CDR3, as DNA: TGCGCCAGCGGTAGAGGGGGGGTAGCGCGCCTAGGGAATGAGCAGTTCTTC. The encoded protein is CASGRGGVARLGNEQFF.

The J gene is TRBJ1-2, the V gene TRBV27; D is uncertain. Germline loops: CDR1 MNHEY, CDR2 SMNVEV (reference sequence). CDR3 length: 14 amino acids. V lost 3 bases and J 4 bases, leaving 12 bases between the germline ends. The CDR3 here is CASSFRGSLYGYTF. DNA for the CDR3: TGTGCCAGCAGTTTCCGTGGAAGCCTCTATGGCTACACCTTC.

The V gene is TRBV29-1, the J gene TRBJ2-7; TRBD1 is a possible D gene (6 bases). V lost 3 bases, J lost 5 bases, and 14 bases lay in between. This CDR3 spans 13 amino acids. CDR1 SQVTM and CDR2 ANQGSEA come from the germline V gene. The CDR3 protein is CSVETGSANEQYF. In DNA, the CDR3 is TGCAGCGTTGAGACAGGATCGGCAAACGAGCAGTACTTC.

This clone has only a few counts. The chain uses TRBV19 and TRBJ1-1; no clear D. The V gene lost 5 bases and the J gene lost 10 bases, with 11 bases spanning the gap. CDR3 length: 11 amino acids. CDR1 LNHDA and CDR2 SQIVND come from the germline V gene (reference sequence). The DNA of the CDR3 is TGTGCCAGTAGTCAACACCTTACAGCTTTCTTT. Amino acids: CASSQHLTAFF.

This clone was observed many times. The chain uses TRBV7-7 and TRBJ2-3, with no clear D. The germline V gene encodes CDR1 SSHAT and CDR2 FNYEAQ (reference sequence). Trimming stripped 7 bases from V and 9 bases from J, with 14 bases between. The CDR3 length is 12 residues. CDR3 protein: CASTPPAPTQYF. The CDR3 DNA reads TGTGCCAGCACCCCCCCCGCCCCAACGCAGTATTTT.

In its sample, this clone was seen a few times. This same CDR3 is encoded by further DNA sequences in the sample. The chain employs TRBV5-1 and TRBJ2-2, with D perhaps TRBD1 or TRBD2 (5 bases each). In germline, CDR1 is SGHRS, CDR2 YFSETQ. The CDR3 sequence is 15 residues long. Trimming cost V 4 bases and J 2 bases, with 12 bases left between them. CDR3 DNA: TGCGCCAGCAGCCCGGGGACGGCAAACACCGGGGAGCTGTTTTTT. Encoded protein: CASSPGTANTGELFF.

V and J are TRBV6-5 and TRBJ1-3; D is unclear. The CDR3 runs to 13 residues. The V end lost 0 bases, the J end lost 9 bases, and 9 bases lay between the germline ends. CDR1 and CDR2 (germline): MNHEY, SVGAGI. CDR3 sequence: CASSYSDRGTIYF. CDR3 bases: TGTGCCAGCAGTTACTCAGACCGGGGCACCATATATTTT.

The rearrangement joins TRBV4-3 to TRBJ2-3; 8 nucleotides agree with TRBD2. The V gene's germline CDR1 is LGHNA and CDR2 YSLEER. This CDR3 is built from 14 residues. V lost 4 bases to trimming and J lost 6 bases; unmatched junction nucleotides: 6. CDR3 region: CASSPGGAGDTQYF. CDR3 bases: TGCGCCAGCAGCCCCGGGGGGGCGGGGGATACGCAGTATTTT.

This sequence joins TRBV7-2 and TRBJ2-3; D may be TRBD1 or TRBD2 (6 bases each). The germline V gene encodes CDR1 SGHTA and CDR2 FQGNSA. Between the trimmed V and J ends, which lost 1 base and 2 bases, there was a span of 13 bases. CDR3 length equals 16 residues. This CDR3 reads CASSLVGGGLTDTQYF. CDR3 bases: TGTGCCAGCAGCTTAGTCGGAGGGGGGCTCACAGATACGCAGTATTTT.

The rearrangement uses TRBV7-6 and TRBJ2-1; D may be TRBD2 (5 bases). The germline V gene encodes CDR1 SGHVS and CDR2 FNYEAQ. This CDR3 region has 14 residues. V was pared by 0 bases and J by 6 bases, with 9 bases between. DNA for the CDR3: TGTGCCAGCAGCTTAGCCCGGGGTGGCAATGAGCAGTTCTTC. Amino acid sequence: CASSLARGGNEQFF.

The V and J genes are TRBV20-1 and TRBJ2-1, with no clear D. V gave up 8 bases and J gave up 4 bases, with 6 bases separating them. CDR3 size: 10 residues. The germline CDR1 and CDR2 sequences are DFQATT and SNEGSKA (reference sequence). The CDR3 spells CSNGYNEQFF. DNA for the CDR3: TGCAGTAATGGGTACAATGAGCAGTTCTTC.

The rearrangement links TRBV7-9 to TRBJ2-3, with D maybe TRBD1 (6 bases). Germline V gene lookup returns CDR1 SEHNR and CDR2 FQNEAQ (reference sequence). This CDR3 is built from 14 residues. Trimming removed 1 base at V and 5 bases at J, with 10 bases between. The CDR3 DNA reads as TGTGCCAGCAGCTTAGTGCAGGGGCGAGATACGCAGTATTTT. Its translation: CASSLVQGRDTQYF.

This clone was found many times. The J gene is TRBJ2-1, the V gene TRBV4-3; possibly TRBD2 for D (6 bases). Germline-derived CDR1 and CDR2 are LGHNA and YSLEER. Trimming shortened V by 0 bases and J by 5 bases, and 11 bases separated the two germline ends. CDR3 length: 15 amino acids. CDR3 residues: CASSQDGREDNEQFF. In nucleotides, the CDR3 is TGCGCCAGCAGCCAAGATGGCAGGGAGGACAATGAGCAGTTCTTC.

The chain has TRBV7-2 and TRBJ2-5; a possible D gene is TRBD1 (5 bases). Germline CDR1 reads SGHTA; CDR2 reads FQGNSA. V was shortened by 2 bases and J by 5 bases, with 12 bases between the two germline ends. This CDR3 has 14 amino acids. The CDR3 spells CASSLTGPTETQYF. CDR3 DNA: TGTGCCAGCAGCTTAACAGGCCCGACGGAGACCCAGTACTTC.

This clone has just one count. The gene calls are TRBV5-1 and TRBJ2-5; D gene ambiguous. Germline CDR1 and CDR2: SGHRS and YFSETQ. Trimming took off 0 bases at V and 4 bases at J, with 10 bases between the two ends. The CDR3 consists of 14 residues. The CDR3 protein is CASSLGAERETQYF. The CDR3 DNA is TGCGCCAGCAGCTTGGGAGCAGAGAGAGAGACCCAGTACTTC. The full variable domain, in which reference TRBV5-1 and TRBJ2-5 provide the parts outside the CDR3, is KAGVTQTPRYLIKTRGQQVTLSCSPISGHRSVSWYQQTPGQGLQFLFEYFSETQRNKGNFPGRFSGRQFSNSRSEMNVSTLELGDSALYLCASSLGAERETQYFGPGTRLLVL.

V gene TRBV5-4 combines with J gene TRBJ2-1, with a possible D match to TRBD2 (5 bases). V gave up 3 bases and J gave up 8 bases, with 9 bases separating them. From germline, CDR1 is SGHNT and CDR2 YYREEE (reference sequence). This CDR3 is 12 amino acids long. The CDR3 region is CASSSWTDEQFF. For the CDR3, the DNA is TGTGCCAGCAGCTCCTGGACTGATGAGCAGTTCTTC.

Comment on this clone: Mismatch with germline at one junction end may stem from a read error. This rearrangement joins TRBV29-1 to TRBJ2-2; 8 nucleotides align to TRBD2. Looked up from germline, CDR1 is SQVTM and CDR2 is ANQGSEA. The CDR3 extends over 16 amino acids. The CDR3 region is CSVEDAGGAKTGELFF. The DNA for the CDR3 is TGCAGCGTTGAGGACGCGGGGGGCGCGAAGACCGGGGAGCTGTTTTTT.

The gene calls are TRBV15 and TRBJ2-1; no firm D call. The CDR3 is made up of 13 amino acids. The germline V gene encodes CDR1 LNHNV and CDR2 YYDKDF (reference sequence). Trimming removed 0 bases at V and 15 bases at J, with 15 bases between. CDR3: CATSREFAKPGFF. Written as DNA, the CDR3 is TGTGCCACCAGCAGAGAGTTCGCTAAACCCGGGTTCTTC.

The chain couples TRBV9 to TRBJ1-1; D gene ambiguous. CDR1 SGDLS and CDR2 YYNGEE come from the germline V gene. The ends were cut back, 0 bases at V and 1 base at J, with 10 bases in the middle. CDR3 length equals 15 residues. The CDR3 spells CASSVAAVENTEAFF. The CDR3 DNA sequence: TGTGCCAGCAGCGTAGCGGCTGTGGAGAACACTGAAGCTTTCTTT.

With respect to this clone: This specimen includes other DNA sequences encoding the same CDR3. V is TRBV9 and J is TRBJ2-2; D unresolved. The CDR3 has 14 amino acids. Trimming shortened V by 0 bases and J by 2 bases, and 5 bases separated the two germline ends. In germline, CDR1 is SGDLS, CDR2 YYNGEE. This CDR3 reads CASSVASNTGELFF. As DNA, the CDR3 is TGTGCCAGCAGCGTAGCCAGTAACACCGGGGAGCTGTTTTTT.

V is TRBV5-1 and J is TRBJ2-5; no reliable D call. The V gene lost 4 bases and the J gene lost 4 bases, with 14 bases spanning the gap. The CDR3 has 14 amino acids. Germline assignment: CDR1 SGHRS and CDR2 YFSETQ. In DNA, the CDR3 is TGCGCCAGCAGCCCCCGAGTGCTGCGAGAGACCCAGTACTTC. Its translation is CASSPRVLRETQYF.